The rows below give T cell receptor beta chains drawn from one sample of a study of blood T cell repertoires in COVID-19. Repertoires were generated with immunoSEQ multiplex PCR, while TCRdb's copy carries only in-frame clones and drops some. The repertoire holds around 68,000 clones, with approximately 92% as singletons. Sequences were obtained from peripheral blood. The receptors come from a man aged 50 to 59 with active COVID-19. Each CDR3 is given with its conserved first and last residue. Each record gives: D gene, J gene, V gene, clone size, CDR3 protein, CDR3 DNA. The D gene is left open where the match is weak. Clone size is given for some rows only: seen once, a few or many times, or a class if the clone is expanded.

NA | TRBJ1-5 | TRBV3-1/TRBV3-2 | NA | CASSQDRSSGEGWGNQPQHF | TGTGCCAGCAGCCAAGATCGGTCTTCAGGGGAAGGGTGGGGCAATCAGCCCCAGCATTTT
TRBD1 | TRBJ1-5 | TRBV7-2 | once | CASSLVGQGGQPQHF | TGTGCCAGCAGCTTAGTCGGACAGGGAGGTCAGCCCCAGCATTTT
NA | TRBJ1-1 | TRBV2 | NA | CASSEAAGSLNTEAFF | TGTGCCAGCAGTGAAGCTGCGGGGAGCCTTAACACTGAAGCTTTCTTT
NA | TRBJ2-5 | TRBV10-3 | NA | CAISEASGDGETQYF | TGTGCCATCAGTGAGGCTTCAGGGGACGGGGAGACCCAGTACTTC
NA | TRBJ2-2 | TRBV6-5 | NA | CASSEATGELFF | TGTGCCAGCAGCGAGGCCACCGGGGAGCTGTTTTTT
NA | TRBJ1-2 | TRBV5-5 | NA | CASSLVGGFDYGYTF | TGTGCCAGCAGCTTGGTTGGGGGCTTTGACTATGGCTACACCTTC
TRBD2 | TRBJ2-2 | TRBV5-5 | NA | CASSFSGGANTGELFF | TGTGCCAGCAGCTTTAGCGGGGGAGCGAACACCGGGGAGCTGTTTTTT
TRBD1 | TRBJ1-2 | TRBV30 | NA | CAWDDPGGKYGYTF | TGTGCCTGGGATGATCCAGGGGGCAAGTATGGCTACACCTTC
NA | TRBJ1-2 | TRBV19 | NA | CAIRVLGDGYTF | TGTGCCATTAGAGTCCTGGGCGATGGCTACACCTTC
TRBD1 | TRBJ2-2 | TRBV4-3 | NA | CASSQEPTGGTGELFF | TGCGCCAGCAGCCAAGAACCAACAGGGGGCACCGGGGAGCTGTTTTTT